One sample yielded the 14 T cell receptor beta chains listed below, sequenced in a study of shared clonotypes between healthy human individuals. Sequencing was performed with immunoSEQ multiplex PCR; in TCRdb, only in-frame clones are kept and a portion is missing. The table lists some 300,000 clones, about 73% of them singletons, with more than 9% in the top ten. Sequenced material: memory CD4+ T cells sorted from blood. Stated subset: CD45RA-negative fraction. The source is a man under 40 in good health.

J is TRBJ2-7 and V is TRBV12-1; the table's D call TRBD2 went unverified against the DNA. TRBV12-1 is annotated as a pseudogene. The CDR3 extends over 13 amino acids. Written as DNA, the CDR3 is TGTGCCGGGCGGGAGACTATTTCTCCCGAGCAGTACTTC. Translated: CAGRETISPEQYF.

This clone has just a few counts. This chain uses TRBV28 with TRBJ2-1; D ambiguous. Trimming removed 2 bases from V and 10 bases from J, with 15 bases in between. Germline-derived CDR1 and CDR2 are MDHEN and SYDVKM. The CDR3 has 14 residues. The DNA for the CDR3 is TGTGCCAGCAGTTTACTCAGGAAATGGTGGGAGCAGTTCTTC. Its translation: CASSLLRKWWEQFF.

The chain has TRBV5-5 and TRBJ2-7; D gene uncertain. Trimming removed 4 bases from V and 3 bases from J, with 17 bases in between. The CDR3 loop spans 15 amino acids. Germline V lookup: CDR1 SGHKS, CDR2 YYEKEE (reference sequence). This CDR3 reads CASSPAPSELYEQYF. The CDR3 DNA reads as TGTGCCAGCAGCCCCGCCCCCAGCGAGCTCTACGAGCAGTACTTC.

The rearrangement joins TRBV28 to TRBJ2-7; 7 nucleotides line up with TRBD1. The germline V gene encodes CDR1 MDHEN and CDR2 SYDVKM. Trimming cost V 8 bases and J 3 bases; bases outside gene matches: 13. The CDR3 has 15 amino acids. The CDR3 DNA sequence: TGTGCCAGCTCGTCTAGGGGGACAGATTACTACGAGCAGTACTTC. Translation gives CASSSRGTDYYEQYF.

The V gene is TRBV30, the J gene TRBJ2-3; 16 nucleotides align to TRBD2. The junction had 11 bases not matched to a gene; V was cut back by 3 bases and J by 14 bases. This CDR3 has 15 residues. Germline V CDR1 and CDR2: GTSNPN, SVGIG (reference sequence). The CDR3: CAWSEQGLAGGTWYF. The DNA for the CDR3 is TGTGCCTGGAGCGAACAGGGACTAGCGGGAGGGACGTGGTATTTT.

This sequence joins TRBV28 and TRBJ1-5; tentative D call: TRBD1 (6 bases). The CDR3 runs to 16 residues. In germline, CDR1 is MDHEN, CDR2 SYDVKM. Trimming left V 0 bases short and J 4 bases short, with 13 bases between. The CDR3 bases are TGTGCCAGCAGTTTATGGGGTCGGGACAAGAATCAGCCCCAGCATTTT. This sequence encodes CASSLWGRDKNQPQHF.

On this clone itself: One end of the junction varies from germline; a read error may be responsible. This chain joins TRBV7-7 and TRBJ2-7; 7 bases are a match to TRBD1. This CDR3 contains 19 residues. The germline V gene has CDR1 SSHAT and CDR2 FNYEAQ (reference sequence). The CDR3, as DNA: TGTGCTAGCAGCCCATGTAGGTTAAGCTCGGAGAAACAGGGGTACGAGCAGTACTTC. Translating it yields CASSPCRLSSEKQGYEQYF. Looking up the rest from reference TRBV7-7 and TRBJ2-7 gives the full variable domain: GAGVSQSPRYKVTKRGQDVTLRCDPISSHATLYWYQQALGQGPEFLTYFNYEAQPDKSGLPSDRFSAERPEGSISTLTIQRTEQRDSAMYRCASSPCRLSSEKQGYEQYFGPGTRLTVT.

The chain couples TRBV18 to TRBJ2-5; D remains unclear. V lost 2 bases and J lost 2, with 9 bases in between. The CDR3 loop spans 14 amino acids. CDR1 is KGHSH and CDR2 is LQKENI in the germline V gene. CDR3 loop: CASSPLMTQETQYF. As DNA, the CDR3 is TGTGCCAGCTCACCATTGATGACTCAAGAGACCCAGTACTTC.

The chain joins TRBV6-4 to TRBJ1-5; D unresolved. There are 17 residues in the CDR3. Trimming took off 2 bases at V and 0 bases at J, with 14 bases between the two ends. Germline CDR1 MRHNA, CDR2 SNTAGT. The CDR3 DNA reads TGTGCCAGCAGTGACGTCCTACAAGTCTATAGCAATCAGCCCCAGCATTTT. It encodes CASSDVLQVYSNQPQHF.

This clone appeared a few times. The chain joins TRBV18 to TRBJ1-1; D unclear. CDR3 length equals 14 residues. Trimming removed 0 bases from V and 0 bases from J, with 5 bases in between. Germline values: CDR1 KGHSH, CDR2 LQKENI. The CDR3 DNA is TGTGCCAGCTCACCACCGCGGGTGAACACTGAAGCTTTCTTT. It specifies CASSPPRVNTEAFF.

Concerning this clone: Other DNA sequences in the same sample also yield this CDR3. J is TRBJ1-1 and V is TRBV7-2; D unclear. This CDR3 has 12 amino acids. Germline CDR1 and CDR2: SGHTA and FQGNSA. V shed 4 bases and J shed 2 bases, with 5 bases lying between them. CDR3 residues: CASSSYNTEAFF. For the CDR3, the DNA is TGTGCCAGCAGCTCTTATAACACTGAAGCTTTCTTT.

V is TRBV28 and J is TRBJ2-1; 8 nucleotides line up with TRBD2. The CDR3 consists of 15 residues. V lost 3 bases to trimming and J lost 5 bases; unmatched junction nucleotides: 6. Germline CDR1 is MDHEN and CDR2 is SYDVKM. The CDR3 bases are TGTGCCAGCAGTTTCATCGGACTAGCTGACAATGAGCAGTTCTTC. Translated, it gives CASSFIGLADNEQFF.

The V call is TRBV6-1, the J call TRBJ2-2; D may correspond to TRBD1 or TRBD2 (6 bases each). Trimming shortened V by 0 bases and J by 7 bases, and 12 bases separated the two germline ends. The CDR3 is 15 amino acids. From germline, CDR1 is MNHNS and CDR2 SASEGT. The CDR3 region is CASSEAARGHGELFF. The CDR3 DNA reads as TGTGCCAGCAGTGAAGCGGCACGGGGGCACGGGGAGCTGTTTTTT.

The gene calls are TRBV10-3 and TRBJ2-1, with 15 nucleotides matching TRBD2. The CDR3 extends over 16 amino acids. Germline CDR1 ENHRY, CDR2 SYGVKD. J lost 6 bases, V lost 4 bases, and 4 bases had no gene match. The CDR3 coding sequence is TGTGCCATCAGTGGGACTAGCGGGAGGGCGTCCAATGAGCAGTTCTTC. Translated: CAISGTSGRASNEQFF.